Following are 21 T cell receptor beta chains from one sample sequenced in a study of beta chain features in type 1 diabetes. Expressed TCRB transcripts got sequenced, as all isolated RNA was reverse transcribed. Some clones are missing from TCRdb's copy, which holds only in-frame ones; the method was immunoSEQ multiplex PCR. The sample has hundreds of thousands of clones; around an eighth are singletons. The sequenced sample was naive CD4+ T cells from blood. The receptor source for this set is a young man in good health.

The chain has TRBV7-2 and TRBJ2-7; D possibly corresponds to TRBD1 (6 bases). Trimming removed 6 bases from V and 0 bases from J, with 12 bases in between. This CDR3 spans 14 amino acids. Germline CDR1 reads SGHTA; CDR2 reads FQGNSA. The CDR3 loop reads CASSTGHLSYEQYF. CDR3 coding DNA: TGTGCCAGCAGTACGGGACACCTCTCCTACGAGCAGTACTTC.

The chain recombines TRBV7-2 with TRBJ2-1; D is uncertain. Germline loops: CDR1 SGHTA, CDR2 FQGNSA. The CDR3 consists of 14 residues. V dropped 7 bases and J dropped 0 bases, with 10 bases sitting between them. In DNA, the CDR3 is TGTGCCAGCACCTCTCTGAGCTCCTACAATGAGCAGTTCTTC. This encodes CASTSLSSYNEQFF.

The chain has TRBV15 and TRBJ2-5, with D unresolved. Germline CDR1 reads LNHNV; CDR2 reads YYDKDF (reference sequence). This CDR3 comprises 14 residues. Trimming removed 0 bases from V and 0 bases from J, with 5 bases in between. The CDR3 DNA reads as TGTGCCACCAGCAGAGATCACAACCAAGAGACCCAGTACTTC. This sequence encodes CATSRDHNQETQYF. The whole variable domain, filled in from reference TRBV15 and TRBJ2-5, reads DAMVIQNPRYQVTQFGKPVTLSCSQTLNHNVMYWYQQKSSQAPKLLFHYYDKDFNNEADTPDNFQSRRPNTSFCFLDIRSPGLGDTAMYLCATSRDHNQETQYFGPGTRLLVL.

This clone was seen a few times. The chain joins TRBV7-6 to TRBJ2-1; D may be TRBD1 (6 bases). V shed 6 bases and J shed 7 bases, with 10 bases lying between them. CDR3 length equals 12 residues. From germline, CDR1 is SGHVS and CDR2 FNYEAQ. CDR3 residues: CASSLDRNEQFF. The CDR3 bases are TGTGCCAGCAGTTTGGACAGAAATGAGCAGTTCTTC.

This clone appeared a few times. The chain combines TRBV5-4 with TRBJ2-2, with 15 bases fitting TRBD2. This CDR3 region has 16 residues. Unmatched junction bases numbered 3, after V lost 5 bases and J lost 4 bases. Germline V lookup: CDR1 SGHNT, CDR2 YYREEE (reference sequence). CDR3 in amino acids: CASRGTSGRTTGELFF. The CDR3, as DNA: TGTGCCAGCAGGGGGACTAGCGGGAGGACCACCGGGGAGCTGTTTTTT.

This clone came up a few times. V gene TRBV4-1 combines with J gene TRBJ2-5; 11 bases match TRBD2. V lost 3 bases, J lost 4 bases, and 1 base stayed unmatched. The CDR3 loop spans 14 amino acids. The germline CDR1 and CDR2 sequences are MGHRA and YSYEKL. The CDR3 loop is CASSQLAGGETQYF. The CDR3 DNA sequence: TGCGCCAGCAGCCAGCTAGCGGGGGGAGAGACCCAGTACTTC.

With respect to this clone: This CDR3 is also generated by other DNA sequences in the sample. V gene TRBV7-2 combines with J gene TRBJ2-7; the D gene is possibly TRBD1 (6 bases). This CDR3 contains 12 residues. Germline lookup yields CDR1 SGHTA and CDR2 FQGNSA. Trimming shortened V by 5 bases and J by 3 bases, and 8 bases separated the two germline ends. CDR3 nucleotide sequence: TGTGCCAGCAGCGAACAGGGCTACGAGCAGTACTTC. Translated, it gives CASSEQGYEQYF.

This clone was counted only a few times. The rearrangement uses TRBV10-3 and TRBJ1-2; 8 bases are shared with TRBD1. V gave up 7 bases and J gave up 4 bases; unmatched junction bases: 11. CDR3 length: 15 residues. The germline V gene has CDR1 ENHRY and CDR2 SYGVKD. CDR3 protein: CAITKGQGRIYGYTF. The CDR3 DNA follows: TGTGCCATCACCAAAGGACAGGGTAGGATCTATGGCTACACCTTC.

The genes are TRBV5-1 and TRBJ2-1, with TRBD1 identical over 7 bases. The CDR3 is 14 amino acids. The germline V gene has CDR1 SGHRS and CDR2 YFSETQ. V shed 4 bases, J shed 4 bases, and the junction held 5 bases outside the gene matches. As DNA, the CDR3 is TGCGCCAGCAGCACAGGGGAAGGTTACAATGAGCAGTTCTTC. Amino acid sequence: CASSTGEGYNEQFF.

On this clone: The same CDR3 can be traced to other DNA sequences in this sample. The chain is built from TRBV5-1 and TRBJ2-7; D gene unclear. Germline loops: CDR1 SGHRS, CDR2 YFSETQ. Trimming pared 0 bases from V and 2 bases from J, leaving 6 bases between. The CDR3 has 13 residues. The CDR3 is CASSLVAAYEQYF. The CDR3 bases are TGCGCCAGCAGCTTGGTGGCCGCCTACGAGCAGTACTTC.

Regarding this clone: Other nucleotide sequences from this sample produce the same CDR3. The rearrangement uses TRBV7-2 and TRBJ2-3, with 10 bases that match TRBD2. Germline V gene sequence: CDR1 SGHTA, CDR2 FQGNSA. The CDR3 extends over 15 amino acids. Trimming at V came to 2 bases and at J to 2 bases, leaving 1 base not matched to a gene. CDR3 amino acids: CASSLTSGATDTQYF. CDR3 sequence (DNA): TGTGCCAGCAGCTTAACTAGCGGGGCCACAGATACGCAGTATTTT.

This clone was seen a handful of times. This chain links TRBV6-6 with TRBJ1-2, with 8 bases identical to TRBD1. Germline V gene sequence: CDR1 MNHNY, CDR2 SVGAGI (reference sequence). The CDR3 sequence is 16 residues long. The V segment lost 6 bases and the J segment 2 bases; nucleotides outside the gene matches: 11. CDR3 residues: CASRPQGAILNYGYTF. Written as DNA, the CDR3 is TGTGCCAGCAGGCCCCAGGGGGCTATACTAAACTATGGCTACACCTTC.

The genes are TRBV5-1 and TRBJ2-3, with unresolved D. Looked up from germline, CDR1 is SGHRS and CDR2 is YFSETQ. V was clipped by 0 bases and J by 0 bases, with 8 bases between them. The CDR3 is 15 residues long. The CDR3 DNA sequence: TGCGCCAGCAGCTTGGGACATCCTAGCACAGATACGCAGTATTTT. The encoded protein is CASSLGHPSTDTQYF. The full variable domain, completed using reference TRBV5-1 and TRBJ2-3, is KAGVTQTPRYLIKTRGQQVTLSCSPISGHRSVSWYQQTPGQGLQFLFEYFSETQRNKGNFPGRFSGRQFSNSRSEMNVSTLELGDSALYLCASSLGHPSTDTQYFGPGTRLTVL.

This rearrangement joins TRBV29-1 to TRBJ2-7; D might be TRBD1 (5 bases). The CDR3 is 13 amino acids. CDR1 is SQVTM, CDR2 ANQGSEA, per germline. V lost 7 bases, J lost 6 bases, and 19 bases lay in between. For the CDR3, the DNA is TGCAGCGCCAAAAGGGGTTCAACAGGCGAGCAGTACTTC. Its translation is CSAKRGSTGEQYF.

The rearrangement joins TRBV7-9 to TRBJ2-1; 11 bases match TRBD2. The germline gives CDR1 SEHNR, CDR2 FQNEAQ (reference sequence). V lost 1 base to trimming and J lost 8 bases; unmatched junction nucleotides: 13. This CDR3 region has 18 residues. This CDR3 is CASSLGRSRLAGLDEQFF. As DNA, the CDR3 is TGTGCCAGCAGCTTAGGGCGATCGCGACTAGCGGGATTGGATGAGCAGTTCTTC.

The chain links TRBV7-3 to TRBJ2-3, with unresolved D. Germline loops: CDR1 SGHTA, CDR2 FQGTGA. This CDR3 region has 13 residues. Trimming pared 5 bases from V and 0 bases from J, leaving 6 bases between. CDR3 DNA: TGTGCCAGCAGCCTCTTAAGCACAGATACGCAGTATTTT. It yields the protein CASSLLSTDTQYF.

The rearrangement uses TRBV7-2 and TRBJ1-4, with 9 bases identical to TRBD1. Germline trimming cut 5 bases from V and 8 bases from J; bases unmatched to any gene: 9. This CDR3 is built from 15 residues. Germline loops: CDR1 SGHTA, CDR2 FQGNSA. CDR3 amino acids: CASSPQGQGNEKLFF. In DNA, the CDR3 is TGTGCCAGCAGCCCCCAGGGACAGGGTAACGAAAAACTGTTTTTT.

The CDR3 region is CASSLEAGVDTGELFF. In nucleotides, the CDR3 is TGTGCCAGCAGCTTGGAAGCGGGGGTTGACACCGGGGAGCTGTTTTTT. The rearrangement links TRBV7-3 to TRBJ2-2; 8 bases line up with TRBD2. The ends lost 3 bases at V and 3 bases at J; junction bases unmatched: 6. Germline loops: CDR1 SGHTA, CDR2 FQGTGA. The CDR3 covers 16 residues.

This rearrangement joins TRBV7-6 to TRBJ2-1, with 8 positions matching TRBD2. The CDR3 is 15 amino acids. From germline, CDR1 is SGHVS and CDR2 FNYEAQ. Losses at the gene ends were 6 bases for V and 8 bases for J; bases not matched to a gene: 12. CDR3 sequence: CASSTGTRPVDEQFF. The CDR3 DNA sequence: TGTGCCAGCAGTACCGGGACTAGGCCCGTCGATGAGCAGTTCTTC.

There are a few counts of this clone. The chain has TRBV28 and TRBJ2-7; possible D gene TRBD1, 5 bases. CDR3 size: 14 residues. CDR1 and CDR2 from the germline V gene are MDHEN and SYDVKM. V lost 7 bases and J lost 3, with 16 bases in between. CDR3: CASKSGPTNYEQYF. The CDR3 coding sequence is TGTGCCAGCAAGTCAGGGCCCACGAACTACGAGCAGTACTTC. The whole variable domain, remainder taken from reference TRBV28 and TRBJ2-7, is DVKVTQSSRYLVKRTGEKVFLECVQDMDHENMFWYRQDPGLGLRLIYFSYDVKMKEKGDIPEGYSVSREKKERFSLILESASTNQTSMYLCASKSGPTNYEQYFGPGTRLTVT.

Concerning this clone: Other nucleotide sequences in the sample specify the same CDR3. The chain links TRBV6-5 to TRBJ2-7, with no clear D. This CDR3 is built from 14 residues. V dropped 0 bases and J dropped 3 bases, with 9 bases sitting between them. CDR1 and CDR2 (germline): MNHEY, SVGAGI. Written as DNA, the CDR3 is TGTGCCAGCAGTTACTCGGGCCAGAGCTACGAGCAGTACTTC. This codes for CASSYSGQSYEQYF.